One and the same sample provided the 13 T cell receptor beta chains below, sequenced in a study of OX40 agonist ivuxolimab in advanced cancers. Assay used: immunoSEQ multiplex PCR; TCRdb lists only in-frame clones, some missing. The sample lists 100,000 to 110,000 clones, 89% occurring once. This sample comprised CD4+ or CD8+ T cells sorted from blood, obtained in a trial of the OX40 agonist ivuxolimab. These receptors were taken from an adult with an advanced solid tumor such as melanoma, head and neck, liver or kidney cancer.

The rearrangement joins TRBV6-1 to TRBJ2-1; 14 bases agree with TRBD2. The ends lost 7 bases at V and 6 bases at J; junction bases unmatched: 5. Germline V CDR1 and CDR2: MNHNS, SASEGT. The CDR3 sequence is 15 residues long. CDR3 bases: TGTGCCAGCAACCCGACTAGCGGGAGGGCCAATGAGCAGTTCTTC. It yields the protein CASNPTSGRANEQFF.

V is TRBV7-9 and J is TRBJ2-2; D gene unclear. The germline CDR1 and CDR2 sequences are SEHNR and FQNEAQ (reference sequence). V dropped 5 bases and J dropped 6 bases, with 13 bases sitting between them. This CDR3 is built from 14 residues. The DNA of the CDR3 is TGTGCCAGCAGCACGACGACCTCGGCCGGGGAGCTGTTTTTT. Its protein product is CASSTTTSAGELFF. The whole variable domain, remainder taken from reference TRBV7-9 and TRBJ2-2, is DTGVSQNPRHKITKRGQNVTFRCDPISEHNRLYWYRQTLGQGPEFLTYFQNEAQLEKSRLLSDRFSAERPKGSFSTLEIQRTEQGDSAMYLCASSTTTSAGELFFGEGSRLTVL.

This chain connects TRBV5-8 to TRBJ1-2; D not resolved. V lost 2 bases and J 1 base, leaving 0 bases between the germline ends. The CDR3 is 11 amino acids. The germline V gene encodes CDR1 SGHTS and CDR2 YDEGEE. The CDR3 region is CASSFNYGYTF. The DNA for the CDR3 is TGTGCCAGCAGCTTTAACTATGGCTACACCTTC. Drawing the rest from reference TRBV5-8 and TRBJ1-2, the complete variable domain is EAGVTQSPTHLIKTRGQQATLRCSPISGHTSVYWYQQALGLGLQFLLWYDEGEERNRGNFPPRFSGRQFPNYSSELNVNALELEDSALYLCASSFNYGYTFGSGTRLTVV.

The CDR3 DNA follows: TGTGCCAGCAGCGTAAGCCCGGGGGCGCCGACAGATACGCAGTATTTT. Encoded protein: CASSVSPGAPTDTQYF. The V and J genes are TRBV9 and TRBJ2-3; D is perhaps TRBD1 or TRBD2 (6 bases each). The CDR3 totals 16 residues. Germline V gives CDR1 SGDLS, CDR2 YYNGEE. Trimming shortened V by 1 base and J by 3 bases, and 15 bases separated the two germline ends.

Concerning this clone: A read error may produce the germline difference seen at one junction end. V is TRBV6-1 and J is TRBJ1-3; D is possibly TRBD1 (5 bases). Germline V gene data show CDR1 as MNHNS and CDR2 as SASEGT. This CDR3 comprises 16 residues. The CDR3 DNA reads TGTGCCAGCAGTGAAGCTTGGGGGAACTCTGGAAACATCATATATTTT. This gives the protein CASSEAWGNSGNIIYF.

This chain joins TRBV7-2 and TRBJ2-4; perhaps TRBD1 as D (5 bases). V shed 4 bases and J shed 9 bases, with 16 bases lying between them. The CDR3 length is 14 residues. Germline CDR1 reads SGHTA; CDR2 reads FQGNSA. The CDR3 loop reads CASSSYTPRGIQYF. CDR3 coding DNA: TGTGCCAGCAGCTCCTATACCCCAAGGGGCATTCAGTACTTC. The variable domain in full, with the rest retrieved from reference TRBV7-2 and TRBJ2-4, is GAGVSQSPSNKVTEKGKDVELRCDPISGHTALYWYRQSLGQGLEFLIYFQGNSAPDKSGLPSDRFSAERTGGSVSTLTIQRTQQEDSAVYLCASSSYTPRGIQYFGAGTRLSVL.

The rearrangement joins TRBV2 to TRBJ1-5, with unresolved D. CDR3 size: 14 residues. V gave up 6 bases and J gave up 0 bases, with 9 bases separating them. Germline V gene data show CDR1 as SNHLY and CDR2 as FYNNEI. The CDR3 here is CASSSGLSNQPQHF. The CDR3 DNA follows: TGTGCCAGCAGCTCGGGCCTTAGCAATCAGCCCCAGCATTTT.

The V gene is TRBV7-8, the J gene TRBJ2-3; 11 nucleotides agree with TRBD2. The CDR3 loop spans 15 amino acids. V gave up 5 bases and J gave up 1 base; unmatched junction bases: 2. The germline V gene encodes CDR1 SGHVS and CDR2 FQNEAQ. CDR3 sequence (DNA): TGTGCCAGCAGCAAGGGACTAGCGGGCACAGATACGCAGTATTTT. Residues: CASSKGLAGTDTQYF.

This chain links TRBV27 with TRBJ2-1; 13 bases are shared with TRBD2. The CDR3 consists of 16 residues. V shed 5 bases and J 5 bases; nucleotides not matched to a gene: 6. Germline V lookup: CDR1 MNHEY, CDR2 SMNVEV (reference sequence). CDR3 sequence reads: CASSAAGLAGDNEQFF. The CDR3, as DNA: TGTGCCAGCAGTGCCGCCGGACTAGCGGGAGACAATGAGCAGTTCTTC.

The rearrangement joins TRBV27 to TRBJ1-1; D gene uncertain. With 2 bases removed from V and 2 bases from J, the gap between germline ends came to 6 bases. Germline loops: CDR1 MNHEY, CDR2 SMNVEV (reference sequence). This CDR3 is built from 13 residues. Written as DNA, the CDR3 is TGTGCCAGCAGTTTACGAGAAAACACTGAAGCTTTCTTT. Its translation is CASSLRENTEAFF.

The chain has TRBV10-3 and TRBJ2-7; 10 bases map to TRBD1. The CDR3 is 13 amino acids. Trimming removed 4 bases from V and 9 bases from J; junction bases left unmatched: 6. Germline CDR1 is ENHRY and CDR2 is SYGVKD. CDR3 nucleotide sequence: TGTGCCATCAGTGCCGGGACAGGGGTGGGGCAGTACTTC. Translation gives CAISAGTGVGQYF.

The chain combines TRBV25-1 with TRBJ1-5; D not certain. The CDR3 has 13 residues. The V gene's germline CDR1 is MGHDK and CDR2 SYGVNS. Trimming removed 1 base at V and 2 bases at J, with 3 bases between. CDR3 loop: CASSEFGNQPQHF. CDR3 nucleotide sequence: TGTGCCAGCAGTGAATTTGGCAATCAGCCCCAGCATTTT.

The J gene is TRBJ2-2, the V gene TRBV28, with TRBD2 as a possible D gene (5 bases). The CDR3 length is 15 residues. Germline V gene sequence: CDR1 MDHEN, CDR2 SYDVKM. Trimming took off 2 bases at V and 1 base at J, with 8 bases between the two ends. The CDR3 reads CASSLPAVNTGELFF. The DNA of the CDR3 is TGTGCCAGCAGTTTACCAGCGGTGAACACCGGGGAGCTGTTTTTT.